Reported below is one T cell receptor (beta chain). Its antigen is still unknown. These data belong to a study of lymphopenia after photon versus proton radiotherapy. Study results and limitations: Larger post-nadir TCR diversity loss correlated inversely with survival in deceased patients. Post-nadir diversity loss with photons came from oligoclonal expansion, particularly CD8+ Temra cells. Proton therapy kept repertoires fairly stable, unlike photons, which gained effector/memory cells.

The ends were cut back, 1 base at V and 5 bases at J, with 0 bases in the middle. The CDR3 consists of 11 residues. CDR1 and CDR2 from the germline V gene are SGHTA and FQGNSA. TCRdb keeps only in-frame clones here, not all; method: immunoSEQ multiplex PCR. The sample records about 60,000 clones, roughly 84% being singletons. This chain connects TRBV7-2 to TRBJ2-4; D not resolved. The sequencing here drew on peripheral blood, taken from a patient treated with proton-based radiotherapy. The clonotype originates from a man between 60 and 70 years old with pancreatic cancer. CDR3 sequence: CASSLENIQYF. CDR3 DNA sequence: TGTGCCAGCAGCTTAGAAAACATTCAGTACTTC. The full variable domain, with the rest looked up from reference TRBV7-2 and TRBJ2-4, is GAGVSQSPSNKVTEKGKDVELRCDPISGHTALYWYRQSLGQGLEFLIYFQGNSAPDKSGLPSDRFSAERTGGSVSTLTIQRTQQEDSAVYLCASSLENIQYFGAGTRLSVL.